This T cell receptor (beta chain) was retrieved from a study of blood T cell repertoires in COVID-19. CDR1 MNHEY and CDR2 SMNVEV come from the germline V gene (reference sequence). J lost 3 bases, V lost 4 bases, and 0 bases had no gene match. This CDR3 has 13 amino acids. Original data processing: Nucleated cell counts were estimated from reference gene primer amplification. Profiled with immunoSEQ multiplex PCR; TCRdb holds only in-frame clones, not every one. V and J calls and clone size are as listed in that table; D and trimming were resolved from the DNA. The sample includes hundreds of thousands of clones, 85% to 90% of them seen just once. This clone was observed a handful of times.

The V call is TRBV27, the J call TRBJ1-1, with 9 nucleotides matching TRBD1. This clonotype originated in a man aged 18 to 30 who had recovered from COVID-19. Material for sequencing was PBMCs or T cells enriched from blood (not recorded which). The CDR3 nucleotides read TGTGCCAGCAGTTGGACAGGGGACACTGAAGCTTTCTTT. This translates into CASSWTGDTEAFF.